These 17 T cell receptor beta chains originate from one sample sequenced in a study of cytomegalovirus exposure and HLA in healthy donors. This table comes from immunoSEQ multiplex PCR, and its TCRdb copy is limited to in-frame clones, with some not included. The data show around 130,000 clones, more than 70% seen once. Sequencing was carried out using PBMCs. These receptors all stem from a woman between 25 and 40 years old in good health and CMV-seronegative.

This CDR3 is CASSLLAGGPNEQYF. CDR3 nucleotide sequence: TGTGCCAGCAGCTTACTAGCGGGGGGGCCGAACGAGCAGTACTTC. The rearrangement links TRBV7-6 to TRBJ2-7; TRBD2 agrees at 12 bases. V lost 2 bases and J lost 5; bases outside the gene matches: 4. Germline V gives CDR1 SGHVS, CDR2 FNYEAQ. CDR3 length: 15 amino acids.

The J gene is TRBJ2-1, the V gene TRBV19; TRBD2 aligns across 10 bases. The V gene end was trimmed by 4 bases and the J gene end by 4 bases; junction bases not matched to a gene: 7. The CDR3 loop spans 16 amino acids. CDR1 is LNHDA and CDR2 is SQIVND in the germline V gene (reference sequence). Here the CDR3 DNA reads TGTGCCAGTAGTAGATCTAGCGGGGGTCATTACAATGAGCAGTTCTTC. The encoded protein is CASSRSSGGHYNEQFF.

This sequence joins TRBV28 and TRBJ1-1; maybe TRBD1 (5 bases). V was shortened by 8 bases and J by 3 bases, with 16 bases between the two germline ends. This CDR3 is built from 14 residues. Germline values: CDR1 MDHEN, CDR2 SYDVKM. The CDR3 sequence: CASSYGGGDTEAFF. The CDR3 nucleotides are TGTGCCAGCTCCTACGGCGGGGGGGACACTGAAGCTTTCTTT.

This chain uses TRBV5-4 with TRBJ1-3, with D possibly being TRBD1 (6 bases). V gave up 4 bases and J gave up 4 bases, with 15 bases separating them. This CDR3 has 15 residues. CDR1 SGHNT and CDR2 YYREEE come from the germline V gene (reference sequence). The CDR3 DNA follows: TGTGCCAGCAGCGTCGATCCAGGGGAGGGAAACACCATATATTTT. This sequence encodes CASSVDPGEGNTIYF.

The chain joins TRBV7-8 to TRBJ2-1, with 9 positions matching TRBD2. This CDR3 spans 15 amino acids. Trimming cost V 1 base and J 8 bases; bases outside gene matches: 6. Germline V lookup: CDR1 SGHVS, CDR2 FQNEAQ. In nucleotides, the CDR3 is TGTGCCAGCAGCTTAGTCGTGGGACTAGCTTATGAGCAGTTCTTC. The encoded protein is CASSLVVGLAYEQFF.

The rearrangement joins TRBV5-1 to TRBJ2-3, with 8 bases matching TRBD1. Germline trimming cut 5 bases from V and 10 bases from J; bases unmatched to any gene: 3. Germline lookup yields CDR1 SGHRS and CDR2 YFSETQ. The CDR3 extends over 11 amino acids. The CDR3 DNA reads as TGCGCCAGCAGTTCGACAGGGGCGCAGTATTTT. Protein: CASSSTGAQYF.

The genes are TRBV4-3 and TRBJ2-2; D gene ambiguous. Deletions cut 1 base from V and 1 base from J, with 7 bases between. Germline-derived CDR1 and CDR2 are LGHNA and YSLEER. The CDR3 sequence is 15 residues long. CDR3 nucleotide sequence: TGCGCCAGCAGCCAAGGACTCCTGAACACCGGGGAGCTGTTTTTT. Translating it yields CASSQGLLNTGELFF.

The table lists this clone with a count of one. The genes are TRBV7-9 and TRBJ2-7; 7 nucleotides agree with TRBD1. This CDR3 has 19 residues. J lost 2 bases, V lost 3 bases, and 19 bases had no gene match. CDR1 and CDR2 from the germline V gene are SEHNR and FQNEAQ (reference sequence). CDR3 sequence reads: CASSFSRSAGTEKTYEQYF. CDR3 nucleotides: TGTGCCAGCAGCTTTAGTCGGAGCGCTGGGACAGAAAAAACCTACGAGCAGTACTTC. The full variable domain, its missing parts supplied by reference TRBV7-9 and TRBJ2-7, is DTGVSQNPRHKITKRGQNVTFRCDPISEHNRLYWYRQTLGQGPEFLTYFQNEAQLEKSRLLSDRFSAERPKGSFSTLEIQRTEQGDSAMYLCASSFSRSAGTEKTYEQYFGPGTRLTVT.

In this sample, this clone turned up a few times. The V and J genes are TRBV19 and TRBJ1-6; possibly TRBD1 for D (6 bases). The CDR3 length is 14 residues. Germline V gives CDR1 LNHDA, CDR2 SQIVND (reference sequence). Trimming stripped 3 bases from V and 7 bases from J, with 10 bases between. CDR3 amino acids: CASSIGGPNSPLHF. The CDR3 DNA reads TGTGCCAGTAGTATTGGGGGCCCGAATTCACCCCTCCACTTT.

This clone turned up a few times. The chain links TRBV6-5 to TRBJ1-1; D may be TRBD1 (6 bases). The CDR3 runs 13 residues. With 8 bases removed from V and 0 bases from J, the gap between germline ends came to 10 bases. The germline CDR1 and CDR2 sequences are MNHEY and SVGAGI. CDR3 nucleotides: TGTGCCAGCCTACAGGGTTTGAACACTGAAGCTTTCTTT. This encodes CASLQGLNTEAFF.

This chain links TRBV6-1 with TRBJ1-1, with D hard to call. CDR3 size: 11 residues. The V end was cut by 6 bases, the J end by 4 bases, with 6 bases between. Looked up from germline, CDR1 is MNHNS and CDR2 is SASEGT. The CDR3: CASRFSTEAFF. The CDR3 DNA reads as TGTGCCAGCAGATTTAGCACTGAAGCTTTCTTT.

The genes are TRBV7-9 and TRBJ2-1; 13 bases are a match to TRBD2. V shed 5 bases and J 10 bases; nucleotides not matched to a gene: 8. The CDR3 runs to 15 residues. Germline values: CDR1 SEHNR, CDR2 FQNEAQ (reference sequence). CDR3 sequence (DNA): TGTGCCAGCAGCACCCACGGACTAGCGGGGGAAGAGCAGTTCTTC. Encoded protein: CASSTHGLAGEEQFF.

The J gene is TRBJ2-5, the V gene TRBV2; possible D gene TRBD2, 5 bases. The CDR3 sequence is 14 residues long. V lost 6 bases and J 5 bases, leaving 16 bases between the germline ends. Germline CDR1 is SNHLY and CDR2 is FYNNEI. As DNA, the CDR3 is TGTGCCAGCAGCCCCGTAGGCCCGGGGGAGACCCAGTACTTC. Protein product: CASSPVGPGETQYF.

The chain links TRBV6-5 to TRBJ2-1, with D possibly being TRBD1 (5 bases). The CDR3 consists of 13 residues. V lost 4 bases, J lost 6 bases, and 10 bases lay in between. Germline V gene sequence: CDR1 MNHEY, CDR2 SVGAGI. CDR3 coding DNA: TGTGCCAGCAGTTTCCTTGACAGCAATGAGCAGTTCTTC. Its translation is CASSFLDSNEQFF.

The V gene is TRBV2, the J gene TRBJ1-2; D is unresolved. The CDR3 covers 15 residues. The V end was cut by 0 bases, the J end by 4 bases, with 12 bases between. From germline, CDR1 is SNHLY and CDR2 FYNNEI. CDR3 protein: CASSEANSVLYGYTF. In DNA form, the CDR3 reads TGTGCCAGCAGTGAAGCCAACAGTGTTCTCTATGGCTACACCTTC.

This clone has just one count. The chain links TRBV6-5 to TRBJ2-7; TRBD2 matches 7 bases. The trim removed 2 bases at V and 4 bases at J, leaving 5 bases unmatched. Germline CDR1 MNHEY, CDR2 SVGAGI. The CDR3 covers 14 residues. The CDR3 reads CASSYDREGYEQYF. The CDR3 bases are TGTGCCAGCAGTTACGATAGGGAGGGGTACGAGCAGTACTTC.

The V and J genes are TRBV30 and TRBJ1-2; TRBD1 matches 7 bases. CDR3 length: 12 residues. The V gene's germline CDR1 is GTSNPN and CDR2 SVGIG (reference sequence). The V gene end was trimmed by 8 bases and the J gene end by 5 bases; junction bases not matched to a gene: 8. DNA for the CDR3: TGTGCCGGAAAAACAGGGGTTTATGGCTACACCTTC. Its protein is CAGKTGVYGYTF.